This T cell receptor (beta chain) was sequenced for a study of T cell changes during pregnancy in multiple sclerosis (dated by TCRdb to between 2018 and 2021). The study in broad terms: Changes in the T cell repertoire over the course of pregnancy were examined in this study in women with multiple sclerosis.

Remarks on this clone: Its antigen remains unidentified. Base qualities were left out, and no much larger clone turns up one base away.

To prepare the library, the immunoSEQ multiplex PCR assay was applied. As stored in TCRdb, this immuneACCESS dataset retains in-frame rearrangements with V and J assigned. A fraction of the clones does not appear; measured against another copy, unresolved V genes explain less than half of the discrepancy, and the remainder lacks a known reason. The sample includes tens of thousands of clones, with around 93% observed a single time. The ten largest make up 0.8% to 1% of the sample. The germline V gene encodes CDR1 SGHDT and CDR2 YYEEEE. The CDR3 holds 14 amino acids from the cysteine to the phenylalanine. The retained sequence is limited to the CDR3, 42 bases, with the frame set at the first base. Ends trimmed: V by 5 bases, J by 10 bases; bases unmatched to a gene: 10.

This TCR came from a female donor with multiple sclerosis, enrolled in a pregnancy study. The material sequenced was peripheral blood, taken after pregnancy. The sequence joins TRBV5-6 to TRBJ1-1; TRBD1 matches 11 bases in the middle. In nucleotides, the sequence is TGTGCCAGCAGACGACGACGGGACAGGGGGGGAGCTTTCTTT. Translated, it reads CASRRRRDRGGAFF.